This TCR beta chain was sequenced during a study of blood T cell repertoires in COVID-19. For the study at large: PBMCs, B-cell-depleted T cells, or T cells provided the cDNA or gDNA that made up the material.

Patients of the Seattle cohort, enrolled during active infection, were followed longitudinally. How the authors handled the data: By means of reference gene primer amplification, nucleated cell counts were estimated. Profiling relied on immunoSEQ multiplex PCR, and the TCRdb table lists in-frame clones only, not all of them. The DNA gave D and trimming, while V, J and clone size come from that table. The profile shows 300,000 to 350,000 clones, around 90% of them singletons. J lost 10 bases, V lost 5 bases, and 10 bases had no gene match. CDR1 MNHEY and CDR2 SVGEGT come from the germline V gene. The CDR3 has 13 amino acids. This clone was observed once.

This TCR came from a woman between 55 and 75 years old with COVID-19, enrolled during active disease. This chain uses TRBV6-2 or TRBV6-3 with TRBJ1-1, with 7 bases matching TRBD1. Material for sequencing was peripheral blood. This CDR3 is CASSLYRGEGAFF. The CDR3 DNA follows: TGTGCCAGCAGTCTATACAGGGGAGAGGGAGCTTTCTTT.